The sequence of this T cell receptor (beta chain) was determined in a study of chemoradiotherapy in HPV16-positive cancers. Assay: immunoSEQ multiplex PCR; the TCRdb copy retains only in-frame clones and omits some. The sample records around 9,700 clones, over 65% being singletons. Per the germline V gene, CDR1 is MNHEY and CDR2 is SVGAGI. J was trimmed by 3 bases and V by 2 bases; bases with no gene match: 5. The CDR3 is 16 residues long. V gene TRBV6-5 combines with J gene TRBJ2-1; 9 nucleotides align to TRBD1. Collection of the sample occurred from a patient who underwent chemoradiotherapy. The sequence was collected from a human donor with HPV-associated anogenital cancer. CDR3 sequence: CASSYAPGQGYNEQFF. CDR3 coding DNA: TGTGCCAGCAGTTACGCCCCGGGACAGGGCTACAATGAGCAGTTCTTC.